One T cell receptor (beta chain) is described in this entry. The assay was immunoSEQ multiplex PCR, and TCRdb's table has in-frame clones only and misses some. The repertoire consists of approximately 100,000 clones, with around 90% occurring once and the leading ten covering 13% to 15%. With 0 bases clipped from V and 1 base from J, the junction kept 3 bases outside the gene matches. CDR1 and CDR2 from the germline V gene are LNHDA and SQIVND (reference sequence). There are 17 residues in the CDR3. The sample belongs to a study of control samples from healthy donors and cancer patients. Specimen: blood. This chain joins TRBV19 and TRBJ2-1; 10 positions match TRBD2. This clonotype originated in a young man in good health. In DNA form, the CDR3 reads TGTGCCAGTAGTATAGAGGCTAGCGGGAGTTCCTACAATGAGCAGTTCTTC. Translating it yields CASSIEASGSSYNEQFF. The variable domain in full, completed from reference TRBV19 and TRBJ2-1, reads DGGITQSPKYLFRKEGQNVTLSCEQNLNHDAMYWYRQDPGQGLRLIYYSQIVNDFQKGDIAEGYSVSREKKESFPLTVTSAQKNPTAFYLCASSIEASGSSYNEQFFGPGTRLTVL.